The 2 T cell receptor beta chains below all came from one sample that was sequenced in a study of CD8+CD57+ T cells in acquired aplastic anemia. The study profiled TCR beta VDJ and CDR3 using genomic DNA as template. Each CDR3 protein gets one entry after TCRdb re-called the reads with MiXCR. The data hold some 180,000 distinct CDR3 sequences, with around half observed a single time. The sequenced material came from sorted CD4+, CD8+, or CD8+CD57+ T cells (not recorded which) from PBMCs. These receptors came from a human donor in good health.

Only a few counts were recorded for this clonotype. This sequence joins TRBV24-1 and TRBJ2-1, with unresolved D. This CDR3 is built from 11 residues. Germline values: CDR1 KGHDR, CDR2 SFDVKD. Between the trimmed V and J ends, which lost 5 bases and 7 bases, there was a span of 5 bases. The CDR3 protein is CATSGTNEQFF. CDR3 DNA sequence: TGTGCCACCAGTGGTACTAATGAGCAGTTCTTC.

The chain combines TRBV19 with TRBJ1-6, with D possibly TRBD1 on 5 matching bases. This CDR3 contains 16 residues. Germline V gene data show CDR1 as LNHDA and CDR2 as SQIVND (reference sequence). V was trimmed by 2 bases and J by 7 bases, leaving 15 bases between them. The CDR3 region has the DNA TGTGCCAGTAGTATACCCGACGGGGGATACAATTCACCCCTCCACTTT. This encodes CASSIPDGGYNSPLHF.